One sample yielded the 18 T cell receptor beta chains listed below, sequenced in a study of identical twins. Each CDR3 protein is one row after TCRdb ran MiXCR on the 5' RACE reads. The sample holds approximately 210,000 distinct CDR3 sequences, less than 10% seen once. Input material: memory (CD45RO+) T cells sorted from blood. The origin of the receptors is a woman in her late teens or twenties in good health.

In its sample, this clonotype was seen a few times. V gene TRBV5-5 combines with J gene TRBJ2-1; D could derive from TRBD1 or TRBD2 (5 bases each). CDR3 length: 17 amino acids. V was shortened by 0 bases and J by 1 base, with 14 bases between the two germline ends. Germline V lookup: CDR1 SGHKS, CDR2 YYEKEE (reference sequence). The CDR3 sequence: CASSLAMGEGSYNEQFF. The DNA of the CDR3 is TGTGCCAGCAGCTTGGCCATGGGCGAGGGGTCCTACAATGAGCAGTTCTTC.

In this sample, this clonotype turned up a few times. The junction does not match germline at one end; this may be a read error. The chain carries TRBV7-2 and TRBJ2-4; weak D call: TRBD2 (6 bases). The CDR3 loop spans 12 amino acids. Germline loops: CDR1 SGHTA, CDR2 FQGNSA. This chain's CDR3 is CASSLDLSSAHF. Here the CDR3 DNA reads TGTGCCAGCAGCTTAGATTTGTCTAGCGCGCACTTC.

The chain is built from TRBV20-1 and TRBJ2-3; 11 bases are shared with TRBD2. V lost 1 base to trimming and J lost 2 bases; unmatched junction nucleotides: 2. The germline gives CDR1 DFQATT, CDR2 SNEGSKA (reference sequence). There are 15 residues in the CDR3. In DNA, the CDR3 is TGCAGTGCTAGAGGACTAGCGGGGCCCACAGATACGCAGTATTTT. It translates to CSARGLAGPTDTQYF.

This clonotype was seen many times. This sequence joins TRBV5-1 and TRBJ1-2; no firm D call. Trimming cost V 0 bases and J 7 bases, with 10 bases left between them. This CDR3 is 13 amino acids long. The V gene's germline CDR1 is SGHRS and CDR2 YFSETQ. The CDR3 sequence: CASSLAGRGGYTF. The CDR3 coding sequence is TGCGCCAGCAGCTTGGCTGGTCGGGGTGGCTACACCTTC.

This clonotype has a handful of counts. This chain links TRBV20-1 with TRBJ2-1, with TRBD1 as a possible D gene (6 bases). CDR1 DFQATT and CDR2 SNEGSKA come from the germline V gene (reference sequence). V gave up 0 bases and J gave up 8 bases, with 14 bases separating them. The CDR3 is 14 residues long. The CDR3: CSARESGRGDEQFF. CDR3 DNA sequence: TGCAGTGCTAGAGAGTCTGGCAGGGGCGATGAGCAGTTCTTC.

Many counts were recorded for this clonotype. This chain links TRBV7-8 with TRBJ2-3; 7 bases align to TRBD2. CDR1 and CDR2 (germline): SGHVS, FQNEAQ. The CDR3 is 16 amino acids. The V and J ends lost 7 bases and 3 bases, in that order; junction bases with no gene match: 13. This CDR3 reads CASINIGAGYTDTQYF. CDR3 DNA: TGTGCCAGCATCAATATTGGAGCGGGATATACAGATACGCAGTATTTT.

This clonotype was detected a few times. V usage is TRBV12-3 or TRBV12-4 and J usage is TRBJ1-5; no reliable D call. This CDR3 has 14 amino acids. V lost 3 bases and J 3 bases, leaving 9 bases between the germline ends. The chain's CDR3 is CASSFRPYNQPQHF. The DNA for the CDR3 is TGTGCCAGCAGTTTTCGGCCGTACAATCAGCCCCAGCATTTT.

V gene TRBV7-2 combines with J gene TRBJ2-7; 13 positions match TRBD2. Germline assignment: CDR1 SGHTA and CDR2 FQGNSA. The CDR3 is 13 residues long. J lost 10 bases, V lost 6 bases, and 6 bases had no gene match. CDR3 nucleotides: TGTGCCAGCAGTCAACTAGCGGGAGGGAGTCAGTACTTC. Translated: CASSQLAGGSQYF. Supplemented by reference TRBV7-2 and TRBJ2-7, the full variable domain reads GAGVSQSPSNKVTEKGKDVELRCDPISGHTALYWYRQSLGQGLEFLIYFQGNSAPDKSGLPSDRFSAERTGGSVSTLTIQRTQQEDSAVYLCASSQLAGGSQYFGPGTRLTVT.

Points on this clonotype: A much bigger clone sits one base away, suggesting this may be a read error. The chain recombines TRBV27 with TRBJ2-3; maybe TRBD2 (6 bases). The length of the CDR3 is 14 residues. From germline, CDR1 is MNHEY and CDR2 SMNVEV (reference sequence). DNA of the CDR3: TGTGCCAGCGCTGGGGCTAGCGCCACACATACGCAGTATTTT. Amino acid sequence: CASAGASATHTQYF.

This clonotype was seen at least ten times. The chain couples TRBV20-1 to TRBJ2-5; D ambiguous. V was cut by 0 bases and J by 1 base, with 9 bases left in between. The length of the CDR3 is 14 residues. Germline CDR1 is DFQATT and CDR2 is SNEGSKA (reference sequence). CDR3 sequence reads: CSARDPQVQETQYF. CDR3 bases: TGCAGTGCTAGAGACCCCCAGGTCCAAGAGACCCAGTACTTC.

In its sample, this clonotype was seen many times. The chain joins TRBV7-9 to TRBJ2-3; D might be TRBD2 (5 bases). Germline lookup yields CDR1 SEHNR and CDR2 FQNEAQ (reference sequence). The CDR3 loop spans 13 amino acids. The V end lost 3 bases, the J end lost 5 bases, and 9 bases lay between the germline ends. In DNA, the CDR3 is TGTGCCAGCAGCTTCCTAGCAGGAGATACGCAGTATTTT. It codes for CASSFLAGDTQYF.

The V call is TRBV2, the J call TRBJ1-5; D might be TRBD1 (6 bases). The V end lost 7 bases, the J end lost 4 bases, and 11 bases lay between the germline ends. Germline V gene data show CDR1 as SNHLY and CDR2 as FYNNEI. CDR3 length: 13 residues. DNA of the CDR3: TGTGCCAGCAAGGACAGTCCAAATCAGCCCCAGCATTTT. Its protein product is CASKDSPNQPQHF.

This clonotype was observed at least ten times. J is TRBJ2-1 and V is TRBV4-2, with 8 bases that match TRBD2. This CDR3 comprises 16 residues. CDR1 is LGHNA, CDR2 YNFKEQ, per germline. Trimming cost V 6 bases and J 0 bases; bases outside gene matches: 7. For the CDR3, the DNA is TGTGCCAGCAGGCTATCTACTAGCGGCTCCTACAATGAGCAGTTCTTC. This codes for CASRLSTSGSYNEQFF.

In DNA form, the CDR3 reads TGCGCCAGCAGCATACAGGGGGCCTACGAGCAGTACTTC. It is translated as CASSIQGAYEQYF. The rearrangement links TRBV5-1 to TRBJ2-7, with TRBD1 matching 8 bases. This CDR3 spans 13 amino acids. Germline-derived CDR1 and CDR2 are SGHRS and YFSETQ. V was clipped by 4 bases and J by 2 bases; unmatched bases: 2.

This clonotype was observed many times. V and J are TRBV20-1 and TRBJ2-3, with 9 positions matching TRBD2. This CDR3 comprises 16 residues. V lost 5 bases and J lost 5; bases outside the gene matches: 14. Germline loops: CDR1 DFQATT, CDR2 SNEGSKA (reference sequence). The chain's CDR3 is CSAEGLIAGEEDTQYF. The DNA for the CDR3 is TGCAGTGCTGAGGGCTTAATAGCGGGAGAGGAAGATACGCAGTATTTT.

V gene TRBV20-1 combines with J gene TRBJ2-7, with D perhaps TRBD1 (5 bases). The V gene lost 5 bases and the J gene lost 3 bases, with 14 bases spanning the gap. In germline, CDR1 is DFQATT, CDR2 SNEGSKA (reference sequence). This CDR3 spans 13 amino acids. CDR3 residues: CSADRPPFYEQYF. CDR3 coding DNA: TGCAGTGCTGACAGACCCCCGTTCTACGAGCAGTACTTC.

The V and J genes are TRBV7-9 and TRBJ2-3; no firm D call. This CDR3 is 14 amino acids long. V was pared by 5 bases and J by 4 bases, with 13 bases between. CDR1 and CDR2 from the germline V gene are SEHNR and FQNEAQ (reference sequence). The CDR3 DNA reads TGTGCCAGCAGCGCCGGAAATGTAGCAGATACGCAGTATTTT. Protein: CASSAGNVADTQYF.

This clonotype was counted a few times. CDR3 in DNA: TGTGCCAGCAGCGTAGACAGGGGACGAAACGAGCAGTACTTC. Translated, it gives CASSVDRGRNEQYF. The J gene is TRBJ2-7, the V gene TRBV9; TRBD1 matches 7 bases. This CDR3 region has 14 residues. V lost 0 bases, J lost 5 bases, and 5 bases stayed unmatched. Germline assignment: CDR1 SGDLS and CDR2 YYNGEE.